This entry lists 8 T cell receptor beta chains sequenced from one sample in a study of T cells expressing NK-cell markers. Reprocessing the 5' RACE reads, TCRdb reports a single entry for every CDR3 protein and omits DNA. The table gives approximately 460,000 distinct CDR3 sequences; the top ten clones make up under 7.5% of it. Sequenced: blood T cells: a sorted CD56 or NKG2C T cell subset, CD4+ or CD8+ T cells, or bulk PBMC T cells (not recorded which). The source is a woman between 18 and 70 years old in good health.

The V gene is TRBV4-3, the J gene TRBJ1-5; TCRdb picks TRBD1, but there is no DNA to check that call. The CDR3 loop spans 15 amino acids. Looked up from germline, CDR1 is LGHNA and CDR2 is YSLEER. The CDR3 region is CASSQGTGGGQPQHF.

The chain joins TRBV3-1 to TRBJ2-1; TCRdb names TRBD2, which stays unverified in the absence of DNA. Germline V gives CDR1 LGHDT, CDR2 YNNKEL (reference sequence). The CDR3 sequence is 18 residues long. The CDR3 is CASSQVVDSGSSYNEQFF.

The chain couples TRBV6-5 to TRBJ1-4; TCRdb reports TRBD1, a call that lacks DNA to check it against. The CDR3 has 15 residues. CDR1 MNHEY and CDR2 SVGAGI come from the germline V gene. CDR3 protein: CASSYSGQGNEKLFF.

This chain uses TRBV5-5 with TRBJ2-3. Germline V lookup: CDR1 SGHKS, CDR2 YYEKEE (reference sequence). The CDR3 extends over 14 amino acids. The CDR3 reads CASSFGPDTDTQYF.

This chain connects TRBV5-1 to TRBJ1-1; TCRdb returns TRBD1, unconfirmable since there is no DNA. The CDR3 runs 16 residues. The germline CDR1 and CDR2 sequences are SGHRS and YFSETQ. The CDR3 sequence is CASSLRTGDSNTEAFF.

The V gene is TRBV2, the J gene TRBJ2-3; the D call of TRBD1 rests on TCRdb alone, since no DNA is present to check it. The germline CDR1 and CDR2 sequences are SNHLY and FYNNEI. This CDR3 contains 12 residues. The CDR3 loop is CASSQIPDTQYF.

This chain uses TRBV28 with TRBJ2-5; TCRdb designates TRBD1, a call that cannot be tested without DNA. The CDR3 is made up of 15 amino acids. Germline V gene data show CDR1 as MDHEN and CDR2 as SYDVKM. The CDR3: CASSFGGASGETQYF.

The V and J genes are TRBV20-1 and TRBJ2-1; the TRBD2 assignment by TCRdb is unverifiable without DNA. This CDR3 region has 15 residues. Germline-derived CDR1 and CDR2 are DFQATT and SNEGSKA (reference sequence). The CDR3 sequence is CSPRKDSGGAGEQFF.